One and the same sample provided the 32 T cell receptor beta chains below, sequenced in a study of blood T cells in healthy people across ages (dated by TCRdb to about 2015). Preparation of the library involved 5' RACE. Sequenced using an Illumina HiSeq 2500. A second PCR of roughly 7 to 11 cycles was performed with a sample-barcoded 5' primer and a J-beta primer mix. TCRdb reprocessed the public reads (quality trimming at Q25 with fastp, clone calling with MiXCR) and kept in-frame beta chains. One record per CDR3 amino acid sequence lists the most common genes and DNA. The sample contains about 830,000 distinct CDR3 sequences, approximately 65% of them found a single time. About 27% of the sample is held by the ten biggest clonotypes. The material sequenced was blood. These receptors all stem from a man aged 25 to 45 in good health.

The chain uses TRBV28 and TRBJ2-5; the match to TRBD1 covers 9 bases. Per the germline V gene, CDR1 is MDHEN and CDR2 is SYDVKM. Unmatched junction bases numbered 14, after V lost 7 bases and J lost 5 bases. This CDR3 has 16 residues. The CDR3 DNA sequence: TGTGCCAGCACCCTCGGGTACAGGGGGCGCGGGGAGACCCAGTACTTC. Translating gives CASTLGYRGRGETQYF.

The CDR3 here is CATRYTGFSQETQYF. CDR3 bases: TGTGCCACCAGATATACAGGTTTCAGCCAAGAGACCCAGTACTTC. This chain uses TRBV15 with TRBJ2-5, with D maybe TRBD1 (5 bases). The ends were cut back, 6 bases at V and 1 base at J, with 15 bases in the middle. Germline V gene data show CDR1 as LNHNV and CDR2 as YYDKDF (reference sequence). There are 15 residues in the CDR3.

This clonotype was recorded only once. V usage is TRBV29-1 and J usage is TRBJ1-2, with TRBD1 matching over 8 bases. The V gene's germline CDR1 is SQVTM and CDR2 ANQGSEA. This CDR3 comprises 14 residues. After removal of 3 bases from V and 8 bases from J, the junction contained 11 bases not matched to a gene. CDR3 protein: CSVDKGQGAWGYTF. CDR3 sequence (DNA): TGCAGCGTTGATAAGGGCCAGGGGGCTTGGGGCTACACCTTC.

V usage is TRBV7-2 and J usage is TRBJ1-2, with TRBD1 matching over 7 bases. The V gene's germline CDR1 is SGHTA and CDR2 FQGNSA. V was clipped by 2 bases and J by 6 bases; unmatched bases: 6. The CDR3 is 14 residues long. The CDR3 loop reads CASSLNRDSHGYTF. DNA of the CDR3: TGTGCCAGCAGCTTAAATAGGGACAGTCATGGCTACACCTTC.

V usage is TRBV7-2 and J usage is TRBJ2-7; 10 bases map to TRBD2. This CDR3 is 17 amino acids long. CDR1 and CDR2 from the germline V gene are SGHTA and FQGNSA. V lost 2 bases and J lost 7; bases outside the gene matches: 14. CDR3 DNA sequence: TGTGCCAGCAGCTTAAGGGCTAGCGGGGGCCCACATGGGGAGCAGTACTTC. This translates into CASSLRASGGPHGEQYF.

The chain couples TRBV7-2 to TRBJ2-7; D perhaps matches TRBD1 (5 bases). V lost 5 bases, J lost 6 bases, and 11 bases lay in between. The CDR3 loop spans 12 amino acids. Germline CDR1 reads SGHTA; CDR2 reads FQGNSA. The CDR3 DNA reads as TGTGCCAGCAGCCTAGGACACTGCGAGCAGTACTTC. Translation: CASSLGHCEQYF. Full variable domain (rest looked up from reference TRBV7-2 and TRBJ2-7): GAGVSQSPSNKVTEKGKDVELRCDPISGHTALYWYRQSLGQGLEFLIYFQGNSAPDKSGLPSDRFSAERTGGSVSTLTIQRTQQEDSAVYLCASSLGHCEQYFGPGTRLTVT.

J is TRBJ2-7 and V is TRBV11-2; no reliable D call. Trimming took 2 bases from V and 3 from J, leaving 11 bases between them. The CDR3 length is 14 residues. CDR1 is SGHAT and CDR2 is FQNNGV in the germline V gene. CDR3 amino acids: CASSLYPGDYEQYF. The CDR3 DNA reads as TGTGCCAGCAGCTTATACCCAGGAGACTACGAGCAGTACTTC.

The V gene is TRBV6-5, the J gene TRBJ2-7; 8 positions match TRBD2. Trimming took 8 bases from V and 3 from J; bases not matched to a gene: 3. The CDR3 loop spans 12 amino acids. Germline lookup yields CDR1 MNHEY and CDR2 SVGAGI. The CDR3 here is CASGTSLYEQYF. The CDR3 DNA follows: TGTGCCAGCGGGACTAGTCTCTACGAGCAGTACTTC.

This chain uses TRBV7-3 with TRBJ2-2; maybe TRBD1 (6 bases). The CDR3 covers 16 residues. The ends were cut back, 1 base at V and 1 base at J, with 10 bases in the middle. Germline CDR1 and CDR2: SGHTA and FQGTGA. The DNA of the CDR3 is TGTGCCAGCAGCTTAAGGGTACAGGGGAACACCGGGGAGCTGTTTTTT. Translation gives CASSLRVQGNTGELFF.

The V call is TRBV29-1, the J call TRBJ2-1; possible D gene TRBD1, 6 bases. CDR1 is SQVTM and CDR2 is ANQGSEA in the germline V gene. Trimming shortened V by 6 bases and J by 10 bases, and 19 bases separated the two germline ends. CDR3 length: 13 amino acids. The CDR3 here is CSVSTGSSYEQFF. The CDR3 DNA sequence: TGCAGCGTCTCAACAGGGAGCTCCTACGAGCAGTTCTTC.

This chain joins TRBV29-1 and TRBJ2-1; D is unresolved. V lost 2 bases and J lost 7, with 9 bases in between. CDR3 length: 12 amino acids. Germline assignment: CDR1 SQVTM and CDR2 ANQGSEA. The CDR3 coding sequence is TGCAGCGTTGAACAAACTCTGAATGAGCAGTTCTTC. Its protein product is CSVEQTLNEQFF.

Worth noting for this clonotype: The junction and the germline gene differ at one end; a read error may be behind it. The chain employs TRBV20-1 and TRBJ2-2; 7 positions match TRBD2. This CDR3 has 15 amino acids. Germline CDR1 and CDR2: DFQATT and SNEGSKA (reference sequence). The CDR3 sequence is CSARDFGGTTGELFF. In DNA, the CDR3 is TGCAGTGCTAGAGATTTCGGGGGGACCACCGGAGAGCTGTTTTTT.

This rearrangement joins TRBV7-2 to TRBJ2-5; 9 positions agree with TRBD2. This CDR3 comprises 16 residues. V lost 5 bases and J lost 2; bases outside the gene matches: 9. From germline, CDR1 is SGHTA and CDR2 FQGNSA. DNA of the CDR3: TGTGCCAGCAGCGCCTCTAGCGGGGCAATACAAGAGACCCAGTACTTC. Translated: CASSASSGAIQETQYF.

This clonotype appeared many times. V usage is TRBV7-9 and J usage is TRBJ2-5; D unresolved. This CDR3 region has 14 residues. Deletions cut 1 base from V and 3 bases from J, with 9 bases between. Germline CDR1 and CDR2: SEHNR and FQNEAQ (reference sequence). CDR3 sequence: CASSLGGSKETQYF. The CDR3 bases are TGTGCCAGCAGCTTAGGTGGCAGCAAAGAGACCCAGTACTTC.

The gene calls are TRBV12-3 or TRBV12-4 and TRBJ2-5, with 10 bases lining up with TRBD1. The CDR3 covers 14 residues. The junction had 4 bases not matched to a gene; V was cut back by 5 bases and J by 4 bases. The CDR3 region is CASSRQGARETQYF. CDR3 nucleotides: TGTGCCAGCAGTCGACAGGGGGCGCGAGAGACCCAGTACTTC.

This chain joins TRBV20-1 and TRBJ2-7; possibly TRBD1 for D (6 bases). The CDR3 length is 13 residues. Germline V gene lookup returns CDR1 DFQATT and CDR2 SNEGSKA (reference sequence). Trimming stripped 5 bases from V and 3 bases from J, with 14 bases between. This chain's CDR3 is CSASYRDFYEQYF. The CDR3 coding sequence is TGCAGTGCTTCCTACAGGGATTTCTACGAGCAGTACTTC.

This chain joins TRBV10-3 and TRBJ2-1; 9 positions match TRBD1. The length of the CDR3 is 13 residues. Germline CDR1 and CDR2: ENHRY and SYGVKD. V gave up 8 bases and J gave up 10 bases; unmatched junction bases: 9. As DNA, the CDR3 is TGTGCCATCGGGGAGAGGACAGGGGTCGAGCAGTTCTTC. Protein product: CAIGERTGVEQFF.

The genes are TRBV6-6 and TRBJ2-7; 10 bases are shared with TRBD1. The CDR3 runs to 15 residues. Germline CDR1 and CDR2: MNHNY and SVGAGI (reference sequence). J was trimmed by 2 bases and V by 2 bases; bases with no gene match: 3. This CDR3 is CASSYPGTGAYEQYF. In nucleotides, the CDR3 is TGTGCCAGCAGTTACCCCGGGACAGGGGCCTACGAGCAGTACTTC.

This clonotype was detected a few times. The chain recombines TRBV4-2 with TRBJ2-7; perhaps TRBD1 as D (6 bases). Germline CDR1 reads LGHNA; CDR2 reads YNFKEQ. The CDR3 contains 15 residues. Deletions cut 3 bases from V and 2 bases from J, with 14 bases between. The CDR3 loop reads CASSHPLGQTYEQYF. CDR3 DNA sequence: TGTGCCAGCAGCCATCCCCTTGGACAGACCTACGAGCAGTACTTC.

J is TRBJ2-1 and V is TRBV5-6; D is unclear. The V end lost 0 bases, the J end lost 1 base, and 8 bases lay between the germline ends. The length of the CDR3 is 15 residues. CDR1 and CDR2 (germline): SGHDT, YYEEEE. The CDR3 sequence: CASSLVWLSYNEQFF. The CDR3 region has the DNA TGTGCCAGCAGCTTGGTGTGGTTATCCTACAATGAGCAGTTCTTC.

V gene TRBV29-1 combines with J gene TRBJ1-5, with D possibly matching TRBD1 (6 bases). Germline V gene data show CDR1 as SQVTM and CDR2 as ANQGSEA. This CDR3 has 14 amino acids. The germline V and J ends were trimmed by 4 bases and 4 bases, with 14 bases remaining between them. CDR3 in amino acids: CSVGEGVTNQPQHF. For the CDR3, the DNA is TGCAGCGTTGGTGAGGGGGTAACGAATCAGCCCCAGCATTTT.

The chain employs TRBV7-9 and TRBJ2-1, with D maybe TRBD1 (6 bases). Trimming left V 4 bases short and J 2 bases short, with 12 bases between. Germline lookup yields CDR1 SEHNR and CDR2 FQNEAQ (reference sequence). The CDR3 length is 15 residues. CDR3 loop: CASSSPGTPYNEQFF. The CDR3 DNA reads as TGTGCCAGCAGCTCCCCCGGGACACCCTACAATGAGCAGTTCTTC.

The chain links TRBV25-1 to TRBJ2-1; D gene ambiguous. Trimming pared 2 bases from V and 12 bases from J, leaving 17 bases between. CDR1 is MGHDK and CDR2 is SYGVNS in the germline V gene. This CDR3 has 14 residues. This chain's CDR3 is CASSEESNPWGQFF. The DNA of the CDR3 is TGTGCCAGCAGTGAAGAGAGTAACCCCTGGGGGCAGTTCTTC.

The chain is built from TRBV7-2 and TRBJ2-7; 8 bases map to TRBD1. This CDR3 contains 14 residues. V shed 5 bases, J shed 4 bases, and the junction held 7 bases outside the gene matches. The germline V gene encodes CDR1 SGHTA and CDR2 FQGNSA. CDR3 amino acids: CASSGTGGRYEQYF. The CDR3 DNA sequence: TGTGCCAGCAGCGGAACAGGGGGTAGATACGAGCAGTACTTC.

CDR3 nucleotides: TGCGCCAGCAGCCAAGTGGGGGGCGCCGCCTACGAGCAGTACTTC. This codes for CASSQVGGAAYEQYF. V usage is TRBV4-1 and J usage is TRBJ2-7; D may be TRBD1 or TRBD2 (6 bases each). This CDR3 has 15 residues. V was pared by 1 base and J by 2 bases, with 12 bases between. Germline CDR1 reads MGHRA; CDR2 reads YSYEKL.

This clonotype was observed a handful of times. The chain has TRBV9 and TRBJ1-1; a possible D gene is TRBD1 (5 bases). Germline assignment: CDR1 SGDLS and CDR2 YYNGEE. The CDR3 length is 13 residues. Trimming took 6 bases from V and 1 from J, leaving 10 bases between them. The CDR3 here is CASTPGPNTEAFF. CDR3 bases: TGTGCCAGCACCCCGGGGCCGAACACTGAAGCTTTCTTT.

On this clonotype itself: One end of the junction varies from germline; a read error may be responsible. CDR3 sequence: CASRNTGATSPFHF. The CDR3 DNA sequence: TGTGCCAGCAGAAACACAGGGGCGACTTCACCCTTCCACTTT. This rearrangement joins TRBV27 to TRBJ1-6; 7 nucleotides align to TRBD1. The CDR3 length is 14 residues. The germline V gene has CDR1 MNHEY and CDR2 SMNVEV (reference sequence).

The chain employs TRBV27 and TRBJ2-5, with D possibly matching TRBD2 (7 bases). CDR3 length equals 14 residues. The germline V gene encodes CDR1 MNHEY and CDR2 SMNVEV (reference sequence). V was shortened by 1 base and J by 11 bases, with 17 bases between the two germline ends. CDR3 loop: CASSLWGGYYGQYF. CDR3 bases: TGTGCCAGCAGTTTATGGGGGGGCTACTACGGGCAGTACTTC.

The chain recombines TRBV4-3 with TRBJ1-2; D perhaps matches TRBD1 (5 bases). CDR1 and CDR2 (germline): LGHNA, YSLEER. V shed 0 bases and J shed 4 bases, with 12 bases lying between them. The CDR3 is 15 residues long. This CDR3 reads CASSQDPQGFYGYTF. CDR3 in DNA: TGCGCCAGCAGCCAAGATCCCCAGGGCTTCTATGGCTACACCTTC.

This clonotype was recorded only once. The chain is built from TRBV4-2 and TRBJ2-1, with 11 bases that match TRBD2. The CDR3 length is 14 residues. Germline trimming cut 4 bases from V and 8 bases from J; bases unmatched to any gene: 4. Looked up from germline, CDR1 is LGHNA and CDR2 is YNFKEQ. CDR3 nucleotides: TGTGCCAGCAGCCCCAGACTAGCGGGGTATGAGCAGTTCTTC. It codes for CASSPRLAGYEQFF.

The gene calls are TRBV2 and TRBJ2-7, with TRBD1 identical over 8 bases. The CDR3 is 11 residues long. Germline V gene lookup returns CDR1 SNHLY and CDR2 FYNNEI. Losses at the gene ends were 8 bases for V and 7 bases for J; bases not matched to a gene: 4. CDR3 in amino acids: CASDTGGEQYF. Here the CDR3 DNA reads TGTGCCAGCGATACAGGGGGGGAGCAGTACTTC. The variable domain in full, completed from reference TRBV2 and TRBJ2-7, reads EPEVTQTPSHQVTQMGQEVILRCVPISNHLYFYWYRQILGQKVEFLVSFYNNEISEKSEIFDDQFSVERPDGSNFTLKIRSTKLEDSAMYFCASDTGGEQYFGPGTRLTVT.

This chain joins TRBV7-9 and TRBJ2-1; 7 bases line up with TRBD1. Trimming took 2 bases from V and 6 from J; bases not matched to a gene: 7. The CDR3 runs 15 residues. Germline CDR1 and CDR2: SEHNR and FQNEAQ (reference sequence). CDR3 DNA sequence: TGTGCCAGCAGCTTAAGGGACAGCCTAAGCAATGAGCAGTTCTTC. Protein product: CASSLRDSLSNEQFF.